This TCR beta chain was sequenced during a study of sequential checkpoint blockade in melanoma. Repertoires were generated with immunoSEQ multiplex PCR, while TCRdb's copy carries only in-frame clones and drops some. The profile shows over 25,000 clones, about four fifths of them singletons. Germline V gene data show CDR1 as SGHRS and CDR2 as YFSETQ. V shed 5 bases and J shed 4 bases, with 13 bases lying between them. The CDR3 is made up of 14 amino acids. The treatment here: randomized to nivolumab then ipilimumab (arm A) or the reverse (arm B). No patient had prior DNA-damaging chemotherapy. The TCR was taken from a human donor with melanoma. V is TRBV5-1 and J is TRBJ2-1; maybe TRBD2 (6 bases). The specimen comprised CD8+ T cells sorted from blood (inferred from file names), sampled from a patient given nivolumab and ipilimumab in sequence. CDR3 region: CASSELADYNEQFF. CDR3 DNA sequence: TGCGCCAGCAGTGAACTAGCAGATTACAATGAGCAGTTCTTC.